This T cell receptor beta chain comes out of a study of blood T cell repertoires in COVID-19. V lost 0 bases and J 1 base, leaving 8 bases between the germline ends. This CDR3 comprises 15 residues. The germline V gene encodes CDR1 SGHRS and CDR2 YFSETQ. Under the authors' procedure: Using reference gene primer amplification, nucleated cell counts were estimated. Libraries were prepared by immunoSEQ multiplex PCR; TCRdb keeps only in-frame clonotypes and omits some of them. D and trimming come from the DNA, and the V and J calls and clone size come from that table. Of roughly 140,000 clones listed, just over 85% are singletons.

This clonotype was obtained from a man aged 65-85 years with acute or convalescent COVID-19. The specimen was peripheral blood. The genes are TRBV5-1 and TRBJ1-3, with a weak D call TRBD1 (5 bases). The CDR3, as DNA: TGCGCCAGCAGCTTGGGGACAACTTCTGGAAACACCATATATTTT. Amino acid sequence: CASSLGTTSGNTIYF.